This TCR beta chain was sequenced during a study of blood T cell repertoires in COVID-19. Study at large: T cells, B-cell-depleted T cells, or PBMCs supplied cDNA or gDNA.

Authors' data handling: How many nucleated cells were present was estimated from reference gene primer amplification. Generated by immunoSEQ multiplex PCR, the TCRdb table keeps only in-frame clones and is missing some. V and J calls and clone size follow that table, whereas D and trimming were derived from the DNA. The repertoire has about 280,000 clones, around 90% of them found once; the top ten carry less than 1%. The CDR3 extends over 17 amino acids. The germline CDR1 and CDR2 sequences are SGHRS and YFSETQ. Trimming removed 0 bases from V and 0 bases from J; junction bases left unmatched: 4. This clonotype originated in a woman aged 40 to 49 who had recovered from COVID-19. The sample comprised peripheral blood. The chain has TRBV5-1 and TRBJ2-3; TRBD2 aligns across 10 bases. CDR3 sequence reads: CASSLAATSGSTDTQYF. Here the CDR3 DNA reads TGCGCCAGCAGCTTGGCGGCGACTAGCGGGAGCACAGATACGCAGTATTTT.